The present TCR beta chain was sequenced within a study of neurological immune-mediated disorders. This clonotype was counted ten times or more. TCRdb independently ran MiXCR on the 5' RACE reads; one entry per CDR3 protein. The sample records 55,000 to 75,000 distinct CDR3 sequences, 9.5% to 15% being singletons. Unmatched junction bases numbered 4, after V lost 0 bases and J lost 3 bases. The germline CDR1 and CDR2 sequences are SGHKS and YYEKEE (reference sequence). The length of the CDR3 is 15 residues. This receptor was taken from a woman aged 55-69 years with HTLV-1-associated myelopathy (HAM/TSP). The sequencing input was PBMCs. The J gene is TRBJ2-7, the V gene TRBV5-5, with 9 bases lining up with TRBD2. The CDR3 protein is CASSLAASGVYEQYF. The CDR3 DNA sequence: TGTGCCAGCAGCTTGGCCGCTAGCGGGGTCTACGAGCAGTACTTC.